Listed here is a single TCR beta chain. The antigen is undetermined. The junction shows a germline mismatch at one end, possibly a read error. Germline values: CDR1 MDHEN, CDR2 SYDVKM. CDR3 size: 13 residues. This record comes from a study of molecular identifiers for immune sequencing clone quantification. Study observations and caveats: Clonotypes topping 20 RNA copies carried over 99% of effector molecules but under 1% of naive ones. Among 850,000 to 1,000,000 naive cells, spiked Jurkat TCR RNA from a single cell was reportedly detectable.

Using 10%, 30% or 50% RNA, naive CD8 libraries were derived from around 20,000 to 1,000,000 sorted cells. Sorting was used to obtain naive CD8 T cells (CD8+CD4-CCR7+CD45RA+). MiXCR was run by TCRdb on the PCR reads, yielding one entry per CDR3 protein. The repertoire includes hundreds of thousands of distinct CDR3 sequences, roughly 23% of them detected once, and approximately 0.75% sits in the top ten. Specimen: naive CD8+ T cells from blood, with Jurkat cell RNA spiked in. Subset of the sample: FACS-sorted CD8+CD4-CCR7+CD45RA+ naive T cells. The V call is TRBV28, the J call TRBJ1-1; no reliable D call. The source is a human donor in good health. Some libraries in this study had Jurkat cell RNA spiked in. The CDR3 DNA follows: TGTGCCAGCAGTTTTACGAAGAACGCTGAAGCTTCCTTT. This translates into CASSFTKNAEASF.